This note documents a single T cell receptor beta chain sequence. What it recognizes is unknown. Every single donor had an approximately 2.5 ml blood sample drawn. Blood samples, whole and unsorted for T cells, yielded the isolated total RNA. TCRdb re-called the 5' RACE reads; one entry per CDR3 protein, DNA not given. The table for this sample gives over 350,000 distinct CDR3 sequences. Germline loops: CDR1 SGHRS, CDR2 YFSETQ. CDR3 length equals 16 residues. This record comes from a study of monozygotic twins with inflammatory bowel disease. Study results and limitations: The inverse Simpson measure of TCRbeta diversity was lower in IBD patients than in healthy co-twins.

The sequencing input was blood. The chain joins TRBV5-1 to TRBJ2-7; TCRdb outputs TRBD1, but without DNA this stays unchecked. The TCR sequence derives from a human donor with ulcerative colitis or Crohn's disease, or a healthy co-twin of an affected twin (not recorded which). The CDR3 spells CASSPRNSGTSYEQYF.